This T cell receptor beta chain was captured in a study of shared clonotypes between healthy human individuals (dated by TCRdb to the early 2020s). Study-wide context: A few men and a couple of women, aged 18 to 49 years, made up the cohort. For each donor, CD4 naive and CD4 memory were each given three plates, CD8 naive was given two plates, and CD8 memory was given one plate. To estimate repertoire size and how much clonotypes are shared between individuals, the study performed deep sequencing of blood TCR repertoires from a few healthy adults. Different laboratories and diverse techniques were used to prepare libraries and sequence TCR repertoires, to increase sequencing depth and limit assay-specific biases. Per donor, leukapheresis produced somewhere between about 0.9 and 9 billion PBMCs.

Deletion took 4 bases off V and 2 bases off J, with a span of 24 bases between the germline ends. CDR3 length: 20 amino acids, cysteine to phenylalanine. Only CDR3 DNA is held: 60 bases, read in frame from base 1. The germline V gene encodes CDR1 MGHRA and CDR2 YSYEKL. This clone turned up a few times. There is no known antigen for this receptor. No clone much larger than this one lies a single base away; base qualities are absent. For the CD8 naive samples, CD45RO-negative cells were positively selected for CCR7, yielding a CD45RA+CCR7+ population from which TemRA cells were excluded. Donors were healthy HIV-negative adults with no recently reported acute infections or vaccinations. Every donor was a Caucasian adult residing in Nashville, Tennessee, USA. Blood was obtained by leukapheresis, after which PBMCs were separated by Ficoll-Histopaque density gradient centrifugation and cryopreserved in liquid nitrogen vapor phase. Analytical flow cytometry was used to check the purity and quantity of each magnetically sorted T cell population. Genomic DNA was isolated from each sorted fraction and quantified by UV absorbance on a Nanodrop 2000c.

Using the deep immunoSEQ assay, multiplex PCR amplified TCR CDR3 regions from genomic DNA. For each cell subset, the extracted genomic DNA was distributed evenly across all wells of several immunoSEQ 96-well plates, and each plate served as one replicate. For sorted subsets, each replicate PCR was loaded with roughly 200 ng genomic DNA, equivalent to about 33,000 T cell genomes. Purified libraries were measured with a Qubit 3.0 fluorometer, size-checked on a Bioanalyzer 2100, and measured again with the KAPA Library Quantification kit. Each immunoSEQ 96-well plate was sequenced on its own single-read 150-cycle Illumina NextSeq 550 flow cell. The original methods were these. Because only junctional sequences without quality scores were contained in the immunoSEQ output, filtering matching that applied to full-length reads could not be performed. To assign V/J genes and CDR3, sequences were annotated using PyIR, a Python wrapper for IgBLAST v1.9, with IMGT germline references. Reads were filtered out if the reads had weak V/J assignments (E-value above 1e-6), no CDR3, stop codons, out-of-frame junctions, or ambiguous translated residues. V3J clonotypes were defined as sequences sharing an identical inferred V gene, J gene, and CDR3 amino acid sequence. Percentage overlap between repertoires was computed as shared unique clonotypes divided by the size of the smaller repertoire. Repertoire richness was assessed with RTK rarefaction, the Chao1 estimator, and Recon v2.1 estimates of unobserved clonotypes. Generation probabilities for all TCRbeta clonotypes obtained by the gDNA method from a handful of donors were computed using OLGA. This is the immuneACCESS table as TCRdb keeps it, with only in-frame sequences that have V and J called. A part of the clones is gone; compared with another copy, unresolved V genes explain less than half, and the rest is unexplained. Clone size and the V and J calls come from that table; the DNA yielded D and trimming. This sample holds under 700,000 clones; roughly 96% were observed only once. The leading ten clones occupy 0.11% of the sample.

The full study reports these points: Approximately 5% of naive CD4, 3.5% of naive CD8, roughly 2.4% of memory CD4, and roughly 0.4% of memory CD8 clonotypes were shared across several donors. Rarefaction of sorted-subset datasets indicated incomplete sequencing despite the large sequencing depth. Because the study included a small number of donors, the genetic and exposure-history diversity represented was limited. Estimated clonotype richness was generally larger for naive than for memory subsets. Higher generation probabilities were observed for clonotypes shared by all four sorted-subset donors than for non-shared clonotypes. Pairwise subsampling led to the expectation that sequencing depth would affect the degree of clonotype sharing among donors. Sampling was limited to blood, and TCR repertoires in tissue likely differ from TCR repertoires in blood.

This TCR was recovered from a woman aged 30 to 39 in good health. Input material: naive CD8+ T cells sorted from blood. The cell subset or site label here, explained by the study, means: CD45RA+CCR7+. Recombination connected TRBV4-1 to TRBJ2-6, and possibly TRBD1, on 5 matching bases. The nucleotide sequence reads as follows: TGCGCCAGCAGCCCCCCGGCAGGGCGCAAATTAGGAACTGGGGCCAACGTCCTGACTTTC. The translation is CASSPPAGRKLGTGANVLTF.